The source of this T cell receptor beta chain is a study of cytomegalovirus exposure and HLA in healthy donors. For this clone: Its target is unknown.

Study-wide points: One later analysis reportedly identified an Asian-associated ancestry cluster that showed fewer N-insertions than the roughly 720-donor mean. Rarity held for most TCR sequences, but there were some public TCRs that occurred in many donors. Being productive about 87% or about 30% of the time was typical of most TCR beta V segments in an earlier analysis.

PCR was performed using 60 Vbeta and 13 Jbeta primers. Authors' processing steps: Later reanalysis found roughly 80 million unique TCR beta chains, roughly 10 million of them shared. This table comes from immunoSEQ multiplex PCR, and its TCRdb copy is limited to in-frame clones, with some not included. V and J calls and clone size are as listed in that table; D and trimming were resolved from the DNA. The sample holds about 130,000 clones; around three quarters are singletons and the top ten take about 1.8%. Sequenced material: PBMCs. This TCR was recovered from a woman aged 45 to 65 in good health and CMV-seronegative.

DNA of the CDR3: TGTGCCAGCAGCTACCCGGGACTGAGCTACGAGCAGTACTTC. Translation: CASSYPGLSYEQYF. This chain uses TRBV5-4 with TRBJ2-7; perhaps TRBD2 as D (6 bases). Germline V gene sequence: CDR1 SGHNT, CDR2 YYREEE (reference sequence). Trimming pared 3 bases from V and 3 bases from J, leaving 13 bases between. CDR3 length: 14 residues. The complete variable domain, with remaining parts taken from reference TRBV5-4 and TRBJ2-7, reads ETGVTQSPTHLIKTRGQQVTLRCSSQSGHNTVSWYQQALGQGPQFIFQYYREEENGRGNFPPRFSGLQFPNYSSELNVNALELDDSALYLCASSYPGLSYEQYFGPGTRLTVT.